Each of the 28 T cell receptor beta chains below was sequenced from the same sample in a study of blood T cell repertoires in COVID-19 (dated by TCRdb to the early 2020s). Libraries were prepared through the immunoSEQ multiplex PCR assay. This immuneACCESS table, as held by TCRdb, lists in-frame sequences with V and J called but not all clones. Of the missing ones, under half trace to an unresolved V gene in checked studies; the others have no known cause. Recorded for this sample are around 300,000 clones; roughly four fifths of them occurred a single time. The ten most abundant clones make up approximately 10% of the sample. Material: peripheral blood. The receptors derive from a woman between 45 and 60 years old who had recovered from COVID-19.

The V and J genes are TRBV12-3 or TRBV12-4 and TRBJ1-1, with D possibly TRBD1 on 5 matching bases. CDR3 length: 11 residues. V was shortened by 6 bases and J by 6 bases, with 8 bases between the two germline ends. The CDR3 DNA follows: TGTGCCAGCAGACAGGAATCTGAAGCTTTCTTT. As protein: CASRQESEAFF.

The chain recombines TRBV30 with TRBJ2-7; a possible D gene is TRBD2 (6 bases). Germline V gene sequence: CDR1 GTSNPN, CDR2 SVGIG (reference sequence). Trimming shortened V by 3 bases and J by 0 bases, and 12 bases separated the two germline ends. The CDR3 is 14 amino acids. CDR3 nucleotides: TGTGCCTGGAGGAGGTCCGGGAGCTCCTACGAGCAGTACTTC. It codes for CAWRRSGSSYEQYF.

Written as DNA, the CDR3 is TGTGCCAGCAGCTTTACTAGCGGGGGGGCCAGGAATGAGCAGTTCTTC. Translated, it gives CASSFTSGGARNEQFF. V and J are TRBV7-2 and TRBJ2-1, with 13 bases aligning to TRBD2. Germline assignment: CDR1 SGHTA and CDR2 FQGNSA. The CDR3 is 16 residues long. V trimming: 3 bases; J trimming: 7 bases; junction bases outside the gene matches: 6.

This chain joins TRBV9 and TRBJ2-1, with 13 nucleotides matching TRBD2. Germline assignment: CDR1 SGDLS and CDR2 YYNGEE. This CDR3 has 17 amino acids. Unmatched junction bases numbered 4, after V lost 0 bases and J lost 4 bases. The CDR3 here is CASSVVGGLAGYNEQFF. CDR3 nucleotides: TGTGCCAGCAGCGTAGTAGGGGGACTAGCGGGGTACAATGAGCAGTTCTTC.

The V call is TRBV11-2, the J call TRBJ2-7; TRBD2 matches at 11 bases. J gave up 7 bases and V 0 bases, and 8 bases lay outside the gene matches. Per germline, CDR1 SGHAT and CDR2 FQNNGV. The CDR3 is 16 amino acids. CDR3 region: CASSLDRGLAAPEQYF. The DNA for the CDR3 is TGTGCCAGCAGCTTAGATCGGGGACTAGCGGCGCCAGAGCAGTACTTC.

This chain links TRBV18 with TRBJ1-6, with D maybe TRBD1 (5 bases). CDR1 KGHSH and CDR2 LQKENI come from the germline V gene. Trimming left V 3 bases short and J 0 bases short, with 9 bases between. The CDR3 contains 16 residues. CDR3 amino acids: CASSPDTSSYNSPLHF. The CDR3 DNA follows: TGTGCCAGCTCACCGGACACGAGCTCCTATAATTCACCCCTCCACTTT.

This chain joins TRBV7-2 and TRBJ2-1; TRBD2 might be the D (7 bases). V lost 5 bases and J 1 base, leaving 12 bases between the germline ends. Germline V gene data show CDR1 as SGHTA and CDR2 as FQGNSA. There are 15 residues in the CDR3. This chain's CDR3 is CASSGRGRSYNEQFF. The CDR3 DNA reads TGTGCCAGCAGCGGGCGGGGGCGTTCCTACAATGAGCAGTTCTTC.

V usage is TRBV18 and J usage is TRBJ1-1; 7 bases match TRBD1. V lost 4 bases and J lost 3; bases outside the gene matches: 5. This CDR3 is built from 14 residues. The germline CDR1 and CDR2 sequences are KGHSH and LQKENI. The CDR3 protein is CASSQRGLDTEAFF. The CDR3 coding sequence is TGTGCCAGCTCACAAAGGGGGCTGGACACTGAAGCTTTCTTT. Full variable domain (rest looked up from reference TRBV18 and TRBJ1-1): NAGVMQNPRHLVRRRGQEARLRCSPMKGHSHVYWYRQLPEEGLKFMVYLQKENIIDESGMPKERFSAEFPKEGPSILRIQQVVRGDSAAYFCASSQRGLDTEAFFGQGTRLTVV.

DNA for the CDR3: TGTGCCAGCGTCTCGACAGGGGGTGTCACTGAAGCTTTCTTT. Translation gives CASVSTGGVTEAFF. The chain uses TRBV2 and TRBJ1-1, with 9 positions matching TRBD1. Trimming at V came to 8 bases and at J to 4 bases, leaving 8 bases not matched to a gene. The CDR3 has 14 residues. Germline V gene lookup returns CDR1 SNHLY and CDR2 FYNNEI.

This clone was counted once. The chain has TRBV2 and TRBJ1-3; tentative D call: TRBD1 (5 bases). V lost 6 bases, J lost 2 bases, and 11 bases lay in between. Germline CDR1 is SNHLY and CDR2 is FYNNEI. The CDR3 has 14 residues. The CDR3 here is CASSGGTPGNTIYF. For the CDR3, the DNA is TGTGCCAGCAGCGGTGGGACTCCTGGAAACACCATATATTTT.

This chain joins TRBV18 and TRBJ2-7, with unresolved D. Germline CDR1 reads KGHSH; CDR2 reads LQKENI. V lost 6 bases, J lost 1 base, and 16 bases lay in between. This CDR3 region has 15 residues. For the CDR3, the DNA is TGTGCCAGCTCGCTCTCGAGCGATTCGTCCTACGAGCAGTACTTC. Its protein product is CASSLSSDSSYEQYF.

The rearrangement joins TRBV28 to TRBJ1-2; TRBD1 might be the D (5 bases). With 6 bases removed from V and 8 bases from J, the gap between germline ends came to 16 bases. The CDR3 runs 13 residues. Germline V gene data show CDR1 as MDHEN and CDR2 as SYDVKM. CDR3 bases: TGTGCCAGCAGGACGGTCGGGGGAAGCGGCTACACCTTC. Translation: CASRTVGGSGYTF.

The chain employs TRBV2 and TRBJ2-2; 12 bases align to TRBD2. The CDR3 extends over 18 amino acids. Per germline, CDR1 SNHLY and CDR2 FYNNEI. The ends lost 2 bases at V and 0 bases at J; junction bases unmatched: 4. The CDR3 nucleotides are TGTGCCAGCAGTGAATCGACTAGCGGGGGCCCGAACACCGGGGAGCTGTTTTTT. The encoded protein is CASSESTSGGPNTGELFF.

The V and J genes are TRBV27 and TRBJ1-1; D is unresolved. In germline, CDR1 is MNHEY, CDR2 SMNVEV (reference sequence). The CDR3 spans 14 residues. V lost 6 bases and J 0 bases, leaving 11 bases between the germline ends. Written as DNA, the CDR3 is TGTGCCAGCAGACCTTGGGCTATGAACACTGAAGCTTTCTTT. Protein sequence: CASRPWAMNTEAFF.

This sequence joins TRBV18 and TRBJ2-3; weak D call: TRBD2 (6 bases). Germline V lookup: CDR1 KGHSH, CDR2 LQKENI. V was pared by 3 bases and J by 5 bases, with 15 bases between. The CDR3 runs to 15 residues. The DNA of the CDR3 is TGTGCCAGCTCACCGGTGTCGCAGGGACTAGATACGCAGTATTTT. Encoded protein: CASSPVSQGLDTQYF.

At least ten counts were recorded for this clone. V is TRBV7-8 and J is TRBJ1-4, with 8 bases matching TRBD1. The V gene end was trimmed by 0 bases and the J gene end by 6 bases; junction bases not matched to a gene: 3. The CDR3 loop spans 15 amino acids. Germline CDR1 and CDR2: SGHVS and FQNEAQ. CDR3 sequence reads: CASSLARGLYEKLFF. The CDR3 DNA follows: TGTGCCAGCAGCTTAGCCAGGGGGCTCTATGAAAAACTGTTTTTT.

This chain joins TRBV2 and TRBJ2-5; D is possibly TRBD1 (6 bases). Germline V gives CDR1 SNHLY, CDR2 FYNNEI. V was clipped by 8 bases and J by 7 bases, with 23 bases between them. The CDR3 has 15 amino acids. CDR3 sequence: CASLRETTGIGTQYF. The CDR3 bases are TGTGCCAGCCTAAGAGAGACTACAGGGATAGGGACCCAGTACTTC. The full variable domain, in which reference TRBV2 and TRBJ2-5 provide the parts outside the CDR3, is EPEVTQTPSHQVTQMGQEVILRCVPISNHLYFYWYRQILGQKVEFLVSFYNNEISEKSEIFDDQFSVERPDGSNFTLKIRSTKLEDSAMYFCASLRETTGIGTQYFGPGTRLLVL.

This sequence joins TRBV18 and TRBJ1-1; no reliable D call. Trimming removed 5 bases from V and 0 bases from J, with 4 bases in between. Germline loops: CDR1 KGHSH, CDR2 LQKENI. The CDR3 length is 12 residues. CDR3: CASSAVNTEAFF. CDR3 bases: TGTGCCAGCTCAGCGGTGAACACTGAAGCTTTCTTT.

The J gene is TRBJ2-7, the V gene TRBV11-3, with 7 bases matching TRBD2. This CDR3 region has 14 residues. V shed 5 bases, J shed 0 bases, and the junction held 4 bases outside the gene matches. From germline, CDR1 is SGHNT and CDR2 YENEEA. The CDR3 bases are TGTGCCAGCAGCCTCAGCGGGGCCTCCTACGAGCAGTACTTC. This codes for CASSLSGASYEQYF.

V usage is TRBV27 and J usage is TRBJ2-3, with a tentative D call TRBD1 (6 bases). The germline V gene has CDR1 MNHEY and CDR2 SMNVEV (reference sequence). This CDR3 comprises 14 residues. Trimming stripped 5 bases from V and 3 bases from J, with 12 bases between. The CDR3: CASSETGKTDTQYF. In nucleotides, the CDR3 is TGTGCCAGCAGTGAGACAGGCAAAACAGATACGCAGTATTTT.

A remark on this clone: The same CDR3 is also encoded by other DNA sequences in this sample. J is TRBJ1-5 and V is TRBV30, with 8 bases matching TRBD1. Germline CDR1 and CDR2: GTSNPN and SVGIG (reference sequence). The CDR3 sequence is 13 residues long. V lost 4 bases to trimming and J lost 2 bases; unmatched junction nucleotides: 1. This chain's CDR3 is CAWTGGGNQPQHF. CDR3 in DNA: TGTGCCTGGACAGGGGGCGGCAATCAGCCCCAGCATTTT.

This clone has just a few counts. The chain recombines TRBV11-3 with TRBJ2-2; tentative D call: TRBD1 (5 bases). This CDR3 contains 14 residues. Looked up from germline, CDR1 is SGHNT and CDR2 is YENEEA. Trimming left V 3 bases short and J 1 base short, with 6 bases between. The CDR3 spells CASSLGQNTGELFF. CDR3 nucleotide sequence: TGTGCCAGCAGCTTGGGGCAGAACACCGGGGAGCTGTTTTTT.

The genes are TRBV6-5 and TRBJ2-5; 8 bases align to TRBD1. The CDR3 is 16 residues long. Looked up from germline, CDR1 is MNHEY and CDR2 is SVGAGI. Trimming cost V 2 bases and J 0 bases; bases outside gene matches: 5. CDR3 DNA sequence: TGTGCCAGCAGTTACCCGCTGGACAGGGACCAAGAGACCCAGTACTTC. As protein: CASSYPLDRDQETQYF.

This CDR3 is CASSKDRWETQYF. CDR3 bases: TGTGCCAGCAGCAAGGACAGGTGGGAGACCCAGTACTTC. The chain has TRBV7-2 and TRBJ2-5; 7 nucleotides line up with TRBD1. This CDR3 region has 13 residues. CDR1 is SGHTA, CDR2 FQGNSA, per germline. The ends lost 5 bases at V and 5 bases at J; junction bases unmatched: 5.

The V call is TRBV19, the J call TRBJ2-7, with D perhaps matching TRBD1 (5 bases). Looked up from germline, CDR1 is LNHDA and CDR2 is SQIVND (reference sequence). V was clipped by 5 bases and J by 0 bases, with 14 bases between them. There are 15 residues in the CDR3. DNA for the CDR3: TGTGCCAGTAGTCCAGTGACAGCCAACTCCTACGAGCAGTACTTC. It is translated as CASSPVTANSYEQYF.

The chain joins TRBV18 to TRBJ2-3; D possibly corresponds to TRBD2 (6 bases). Deletions cut 3 bases from V and 5 bases from J, with 15 bases between. The CDR3 loop spans 15 amino acids. Germline-derived CDR1 and CDR2 are KGHSH and LQKENI. The CDR3 DNA sequence: TGTGCCAGCTCACCGGCCCGGGACTCTAAAGATACGCAGTATTTT. Its translation: CASSPARDSKDTQYF.

The chain carries TRBV11-2 and TRBJ2-2, with D possibly being TRBD2 (5 bases). V lost 2 bases to trimming and J lost 7 bases, with 8 bases between them. Per the germline V gene, CDR1 is SGHAT and CDR2 is FQNNGV. This CDR3 spans 13 amino acids. DNA of the CDR3: TGTGCCAGCAGCTTATGGGGAGACGGGGAGCTGTTTTTT. Amino acids: CASSLWGDGELFF.

This clone was recorded once. The V gene is TRBV18, the J gene TRBJ2-1; 8 bases map to TRBD1. Per the germline V gene, CDR1 is KGHSH and CDR2 is LQKENI. The CDR3 has 13 amino acids. V lost 2 bases, J lost 6 bases, and 0 bases stayed unmatched. The CDR3 protein is CASSPGTGNEQFF. The DNA for the CDR3 is TGTGCCAGCTCACCAGGGACAGGCAATGAGCAGTTCTTC.